Listed below are T cell receptor beta chains from one sample, sequenced in a study of blood T cells in healthy people across ages. Using its own MiXCR run on the 5' RACE reads, TCRdb lists one record per CDR3 protein. The sample lists 540,000 or so distinct CDR3 sequences, 25% to 30% occurring once. The sequenced sample consisted of blood. The receptors stem from a woman aged 65 to 85 in good health. The conserved cysteine and the conserved F or W are not part of the CDR3 here. Each record gives: J gene, V gene, CDR3 protein.

J: TRBJ1-2; V: TRBV7-2; CDR3: ASSSTGGARYGYT
J: TRBJ1-1; V: TRBV7-8; CDR3: ASSLQDPHRAF
J: TRBJ2-1; V: TRBV7-3; CDR3: ASSLAPGTLYNEQF
J: TRBJ2-5; V: TRBV20-1; CDR3: SAGTLGHRETQY
J: TRBJ2-1; V: TRBV5-1; CDR3: ASSLQGVYNEQF
J: TRBJ1-1; V: TRBV12-5; CDR3: ASGLGTGWSTEAF
J: TRBJ2-7; V: TRBV7-2; CDR3: ASSLVRVEQY
J: TRBJ1-2; V: TRBV4-3; CDR3: ASSQDTQGNGYT
J: TRBJ2-2; V: TRBV4-3; CDR3: ASSQAGGSNTGELF
J: TRBJ2-4; V: TRBV20-1; CDR3: SAEDGLGLNIQY
J: TRBJ1-1; V: TRBV5-1; CDR3: ASSLSWLNTEAF
J: TRBJ1-4; V: TRBV20-1; CDR3: SARDSDGLLATNEKLF
J: TRBJ2-1; V: TRBV7-2; CDR3: ASSSRPVPNEQF
J: TRBJ2-3; V: TRBV4-3; CDR3: ASSQDSGTGRYTQY
J: TRBJ2-3; V: TRBV3-1; CDR3: ASSQMSSGVNTDTQY
J: TRBJ2-3; V: TRBV4-1; CDR3: ASSQGGSGGTDTQY
J: TRBJ2-2; V: TRBV5-1; CDR3: ASSPLSGLTGELF
J: TRBJ2-5; V: TRBV4-3; CDR3: ASSQDRGTLQVGTQY
J: TRBJ2-2; V: TRBV20-1; CDR3: SARIPARGLTGELF
J: TRBJ2-5; V: TRBV11-2; CDR3: ASSLFLAGETQY
J: TRBJ2-1; V: TRBV7-9; CDR3: ASTQGGQIGF
J: TRBJ2-7; V: TRBV20-1; CDR3: SARDGTSGRPYEQY
J: TRBJ1-1; V: TRBV20-1; CDR3: SARGPGGNSEAF
J: TRBJ2-5; V: TRBV20-1; CDR3: SASGFKETQY
J: TRBJ1-6; V: TRBV10-3; CDR3: AISPQGTGNSPLH
J: TRBJ1-1; V: TRBV29-1; CDR3: SVVPGARTEAF